A single T cell receptor beta chain is shown here with its context. Its target is not known. These data belong to a study of T cell responses to AZD1222 COVID-19 vaccine. At the level of the study: Second-dose intervals near 4 or 12 weeks were combined. General study findings and limits: Baseline seropositivity characterized only a handful of AZD1222 recipients. Nearly half of unique spike-specific TCRs reportedly avoided B.1.351 and B.1.1.7 mutated regions. Most donors were white British and more were female, and clonal diversity was possibly underestimated.

The CDR3 has 16 amino acids. Germline-derived CDR1 and CDR2 are LGHNA and YNFKEQ. The V and J ends lost 0 bases and 5 bases, in that order; junction bases with no gene match: 5. Measured with immunoSEQ multiplex PCR; TCRdb has only the in-frame clones, and not every one. The sample records more than 100,000 clones, roughly nine tenths being singletons. The sample in question was peripheral blood, obtained on day 0 of AZD1222 vaccination. V is TRBV4-2 and J is TRBJ1-5, with TRBD1 identical over 9 bases. The source is an adult in good health. CDR3 loop: CASSQDGGQGDQPQHF. CDR3 coding DNA: TGTGCCAGCAGCCAAGATGGGGGACAGGGAGATCAGCCCCAGCATTTT.